In this sample, the clone carrying this T cell receptor beta chain turned up once. With 0 bases removed from V and 0 bases from J, the gap between germline ends came to 7 bases. The CDR3 spans 15 residues. CDR1 and CDR2 from the germline V gene are SGHNT and YYREEE (reference sequence). This sample was taken from a study of blood T cell repertoires in COVID-19. Background on the study: Sites across the United States, Italy and Spain contributed samples from acute and convalescent COVID-19. The analysed material was cDNA or gDNA that came from T cells, B-cell-depleted T cells, or PBMCs.

Authors' analysis steps: By means of reference gene primer amplification, nucleated cell counts were estimated. This table comes from immunoSEQ multiplex PCR, and its TCRdb copy is limited to in-frame clones, with some not included. D and trimming come from the DNA, and the V and J calls and clone size come from that table. The sample has more than 25,000 clones; approximately 80% are singletons. Sequenced input: peripheral blood. This receptor was identified in a human donor in a cohort sampled during active COVID-19. V gene TRBV5-4 combines with J gene TRBJ1-3; no definite D call. The CDR3 reads CASSLGLPSGNTIYF. DNA of the CDR3: TGTGCCAGCAGCTTGGGGCTGCCCTCTGGAAACACCATATATTTT.